This TCR beta chain is drawn from a study of blood T cell repertoires in COVID-19. Background on the study: Researchers got acute and convalescent COVID-19 samples from the United States, Italy and Spain. T cells, B-cell-depleted T cells, or PBMCs supplied cDNA or gDNA.

Points on this clone: A read error may produce the germline difference seen at one junction end.

Germline loops: CDR1 SSHAT, CDR2 FNYEAQ (reference sequence). This CDR3 has 15 residues. Assay: immunoSEQ multiplex PCR; the TCRdb copy retains only in-frame clones and omits some. The profile shows tens of thousands of clones, approximately 92% of them singletons. The receptor was derived from a woman in her fifties or sixties with active COVID-19. The sequencing sample was made of peripheral blood. V gene TRBV7-7 combines with J gene TRBJ2-1; the D gene is possibly TRBD1 (6 bases). In DNA, the CDR3 is TGTGCTAGCAGCTTAGCGACAGGATCCTACAATGAGCAGTTCTTC. It encodes CASSLATGSYNEQFF.